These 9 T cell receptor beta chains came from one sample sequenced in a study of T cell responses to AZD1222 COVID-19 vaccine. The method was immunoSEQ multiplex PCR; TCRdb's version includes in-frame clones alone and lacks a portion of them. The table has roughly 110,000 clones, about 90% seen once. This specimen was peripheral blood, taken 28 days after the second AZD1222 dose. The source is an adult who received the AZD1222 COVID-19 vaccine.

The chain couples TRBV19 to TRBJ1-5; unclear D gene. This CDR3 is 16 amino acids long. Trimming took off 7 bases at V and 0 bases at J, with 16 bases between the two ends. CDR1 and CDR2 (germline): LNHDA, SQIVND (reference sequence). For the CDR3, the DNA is TGTGCCAGTACCCCGGACGGGAAGTATAGCAATCAGCCCCAGCATTTT. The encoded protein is CASTPDGKYSNQPQHF.

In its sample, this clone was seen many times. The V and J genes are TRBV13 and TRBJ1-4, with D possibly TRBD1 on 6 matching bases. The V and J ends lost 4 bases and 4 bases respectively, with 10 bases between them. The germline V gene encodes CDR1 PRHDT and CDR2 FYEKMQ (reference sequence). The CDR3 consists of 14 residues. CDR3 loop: CASSSTDSNEKLFF. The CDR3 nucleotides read TGTGCCAGCAGCTCGACGGACAGTAATGAAAAACTGTTTTTT.

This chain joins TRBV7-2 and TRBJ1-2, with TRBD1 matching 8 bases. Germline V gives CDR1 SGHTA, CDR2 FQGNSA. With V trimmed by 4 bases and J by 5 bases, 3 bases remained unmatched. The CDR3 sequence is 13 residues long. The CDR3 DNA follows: TGTGCCAGCAGCTCAGGGGGCTGGTATGGCTACACCTTC. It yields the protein CASSSGGWYGYTF.

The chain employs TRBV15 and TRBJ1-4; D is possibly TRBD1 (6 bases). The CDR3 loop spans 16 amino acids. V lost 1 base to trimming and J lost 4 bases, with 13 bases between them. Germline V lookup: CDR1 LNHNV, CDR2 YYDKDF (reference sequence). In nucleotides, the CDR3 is TGTGCCACCAGCAGAGTCGGGACACTTAATAATGAAAAACTGTTTTTT. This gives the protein CATSRVGTLNNEKLFF.

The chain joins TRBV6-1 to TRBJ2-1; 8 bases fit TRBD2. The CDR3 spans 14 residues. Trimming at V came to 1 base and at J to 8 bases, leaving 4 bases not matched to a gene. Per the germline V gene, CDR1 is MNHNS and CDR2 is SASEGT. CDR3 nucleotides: TGTGCCAGCAGTGAAGTAGTAGCGGGGTATGAGCAGTTCTTC. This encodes CASSEVVAGYEQFF.

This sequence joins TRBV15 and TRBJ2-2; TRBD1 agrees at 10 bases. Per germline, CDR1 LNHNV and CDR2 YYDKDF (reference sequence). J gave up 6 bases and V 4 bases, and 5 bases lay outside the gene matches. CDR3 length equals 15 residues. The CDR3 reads CATSTTGGASGELFF. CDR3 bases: TGTGCCACCAGCACGACAGGGGGCGCGTCCGGGGAGCTGTTTTTT.

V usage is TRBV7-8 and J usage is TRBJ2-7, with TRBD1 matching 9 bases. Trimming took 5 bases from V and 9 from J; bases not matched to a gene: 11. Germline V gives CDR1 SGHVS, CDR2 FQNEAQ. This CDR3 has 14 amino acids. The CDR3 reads CASSPGTGQGGQYF. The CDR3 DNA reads TGTGCCAGCAGCCCCGGGACAGGGCAAGGCGGGCAGTACTTC.

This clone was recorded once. The CDR3 reads CAWSPSGQMDEKLFF. The DNA of the CDR3 is TGTGCCTGGAGTCCCTCGGGACAAATGGATGAAAAACTGTTTTTT. The chain joins TRBV30 to TRBJ1-4; possibly TRBD1 for D (6 bases). CDR3 length equals 15 residues. The germline V gene has CDR1 GTSNPN and CDR2 SVGIG (reference sequence). V lost 2 bases to trimming and J lost 6 bases, with 16 bases between them.

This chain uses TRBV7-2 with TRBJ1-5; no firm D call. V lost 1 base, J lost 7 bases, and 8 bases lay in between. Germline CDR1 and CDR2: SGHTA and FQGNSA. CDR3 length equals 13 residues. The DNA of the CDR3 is TGTGCCAGCAGCTTAGTGGGCCAACAGCCCCAGCATTTT. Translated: CASSLVGQQPQHF.